Listed here are 10 T cell receptor beta chains from one sample, sequenced in a study of T cell changes during pregnancy in multiple sclerosis. Generated by immunoSEQ multiplex PCR, the TCRdb table keeps only in-frame clones and is missing some. The sample includes some 80,000 clones, 89% seen only once; the top ten take 0.9%. The material sequenced was peripheral blood, taken in the first trimester of pregnancy. All receptors derive from a female donor in good health, enrolled as a control in a pregnancy study.

This chain connects TRBV15 to TRBJ1-4; weak D call: TRBD1 (6 bases). V was trimmed by 8 bases and J by 9 bases, leaving 19 bases between them. Germline V CDR1 and CDR2: LNHNV, YYDKDF (reference sequence). This CDR3 has 14 residues. The CDR3 sequence is CATSARQEHQKLFF. In DNA form, the CDR3 reads TGTGCCACCTCAGCCCGACAGGAACATCAAAAACTGTTTTTT.

The CDR3 here is CASSPPGGLARVGEQYF. The CDR3 DNA sequence: TGTGCCAGCAGTCCTCCAGGGGGACTAGCGCGCGTCGGAGAGCAGTACTTC. V gene TRBV28 combines with J gene TRBJ2-7, with 10 positions matching TRBD2. Germline CDR1 MDHEN, CDR2 SYDVKM. The CDR3 extends over 17 amino acids. V dropped 5 bases and J dropped 7; count of bases not matched to a gene: 17.

The CDR3 here is CASSVTDFYGLAGNYNEQFF. Here the CDR3 DNA reads TGTGCCAGCAGTGTAACCGATTTTTACGGACTAGCGGGTAATTACAATGAGCAGTTCTTC. The gene calls are TRBV27 and TRBJ2-1, with 11 bases that match TRBD2. J lost 4 bases, V lost 5 bases, and 19 bases had no gene match. CDR3 length: 20 amino acids. Germline V gene data show CDR1 as MNHEY and CDR2 as SMNVEV (reference sequence).

The chain has TRBV6-5 and TRBJ1-4, with D tentatively TRBD1 (5 bases). The CDR3 has 13 residues. Germline V gene lookup returns CDR1 MNHEY and CDR2 SVGAGI. Trimming removed 8 bases at V and 8 bases at J, with 15 bases between. The CDR3 is CASRREVREKLFF. The CDR3 nucleotides read TGTGCCAGCCGCAGGGAAGTCAGGGAAAAACTGTTTTTT.

The genes are TRBV6-6 and TRBJ1-1; D is unresolved. Looked up from germline, CDR1 is MNHNY and CDR2 is SVGAGI (reference sequence). The V end lost 6 bases, the J end lost 1 base, and 18 bases lay between the germline ends. The CDR3 sequence is 16 residues long. CDR3 residues: CASRPPTAGGNTEAFF. CDR3 DNA sequence: TGTGCCAGCAGGCCACCCACAGCGGGTGGGAACACTGAAGCTTTCTTT.

The DNA of the CDR3 is TGTGCCAGCAGCTCGACAGGGGGTAGCAATCAGCCCCAGCATTTT. It codes for CASSSTGGSNQPQHF. This sequence joins TRBV28 and TRBJ1-5; TRBD1 matches 9 bases. Germline CDR1 reads MDHEN; CDR2 reads SYDVKM. V lost 6 bases to trimming and J lost 0 bases; unmatched junction nucleotides: 3. The CDR3 totals 15 residues.

The chain uses TRBV6-1 and TRBJ2-1; D is possibly TRBD1 (5 bases). Germline V gives CDR1 MNHNS, CDR2 SASEGT. The CDR3 contains 15 residues. The germline V and J ends were trimmed by 3 bases and 0 bases, with 9 bases remaining between them. CDR3 amino acids: CASSDMGRSYNEQFF. CDR3 in DNA: TGTGCCAGCAGTGATATGGGGCGCTCCTACAATGAGCAGTTCTTC.

The chain has TRBV14 and TRBJ2-7, with 7 bases matching TRBD1. The CDR3 totals 13 residues. With V trimmed by 3 bases and J by 2 bases, 1 base remained unmatched. Germline V gene lookup returns CDR1 SGHDN and CDR2 FVKESK. The CDR3 spells CASSHGTAYEQYF. In nucleotides, the CDR3 is TGTGCCAGCAGCCACGGGACAGCCTACGAGCAGTACTTC.

The CDR3 protein is CASRPELSGTEAFF. CDR3 nucleotide sequence: TGTGCCAGCAGACCCGAACTTAGTGGCACTGAAGCTTTCTTT. The rearrangement uses TRBV6-4 and TRBJ1-1; D remains ambiguous. From germline, CDR1 is MRHNA and CDR2 SNTAGT. V gave up 6 bases and J gave up 4 bases, with 15 bases separating them. The CDR3 contains 14 residues.

In nucleotides, the CDR3 is TGCGCCAGCAGCCCGCGGACAGGGGAGGAGCAGTTCTTC. Its translation: CASSPRTGEEQFF. The rearrangement joins TRBV4-3 to TRBJ2-1; 9 nucleotides agree with TRBD1. The V gene end was trimmed by 4 bases and the J gene end by 10 bases; junction bases not matched to a gene: 5. There are 13 residues in the CDR3. CDR1 is LGHNA and CDR2 is YSLEER in the germline V gene.